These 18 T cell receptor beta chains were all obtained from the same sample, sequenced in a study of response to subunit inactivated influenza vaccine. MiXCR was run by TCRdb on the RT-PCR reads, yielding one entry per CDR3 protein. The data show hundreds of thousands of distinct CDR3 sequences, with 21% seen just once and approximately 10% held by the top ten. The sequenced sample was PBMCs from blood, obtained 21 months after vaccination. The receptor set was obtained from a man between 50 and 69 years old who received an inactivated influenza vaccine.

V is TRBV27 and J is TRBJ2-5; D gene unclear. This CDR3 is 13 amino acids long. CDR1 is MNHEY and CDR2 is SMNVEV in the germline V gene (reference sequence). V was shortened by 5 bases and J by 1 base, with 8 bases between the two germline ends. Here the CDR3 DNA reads TGTGCCAGCAGTCCTTACCTCCAAGAGACCCAGTACTTC. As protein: CASSPYLQETQYF.

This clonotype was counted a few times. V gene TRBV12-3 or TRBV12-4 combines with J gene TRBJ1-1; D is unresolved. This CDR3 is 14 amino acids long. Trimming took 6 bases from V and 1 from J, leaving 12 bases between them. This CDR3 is CASRKGPKNTEAFF. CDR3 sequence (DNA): TGTGCCAGCAGGAAGGGCCCGAAGAACACTGAAGCTTTCTTT.

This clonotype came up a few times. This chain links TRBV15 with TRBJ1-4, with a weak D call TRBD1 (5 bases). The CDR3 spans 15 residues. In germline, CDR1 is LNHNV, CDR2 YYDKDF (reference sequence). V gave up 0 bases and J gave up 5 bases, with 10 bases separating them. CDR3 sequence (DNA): TGTGCCACCAGCAGAGACAGGGCCGTAAATGAAAAACTGTTTTTT. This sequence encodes CATSRDRAVNEKLFF.

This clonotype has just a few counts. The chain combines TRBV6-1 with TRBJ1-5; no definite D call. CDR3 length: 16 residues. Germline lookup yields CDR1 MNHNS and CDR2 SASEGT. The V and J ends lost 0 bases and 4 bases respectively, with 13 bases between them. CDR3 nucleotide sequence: TGTGCCAGCAGTGAAGCGAGGCACTTGGGTAATCAGCCCCAGCATTTT. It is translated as CASSEARHLGNQPQHF.

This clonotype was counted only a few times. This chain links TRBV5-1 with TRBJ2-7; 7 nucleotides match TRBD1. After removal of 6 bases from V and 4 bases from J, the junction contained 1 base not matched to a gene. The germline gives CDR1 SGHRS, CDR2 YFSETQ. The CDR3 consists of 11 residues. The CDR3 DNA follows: TGCGCCAGCACGGGACAGTACGAGCAGTACTTC. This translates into CASTGQYEQYF.

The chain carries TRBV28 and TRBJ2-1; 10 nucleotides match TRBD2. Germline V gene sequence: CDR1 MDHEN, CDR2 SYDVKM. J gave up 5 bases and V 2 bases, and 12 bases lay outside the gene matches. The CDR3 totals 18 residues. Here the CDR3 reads CASSLISASGSSHNEQFF. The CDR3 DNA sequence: TGTGCCAGCAGTTTAATTTCGGCTAGCGGGAGTTCCCACAATGAGCAGTTCTTC.

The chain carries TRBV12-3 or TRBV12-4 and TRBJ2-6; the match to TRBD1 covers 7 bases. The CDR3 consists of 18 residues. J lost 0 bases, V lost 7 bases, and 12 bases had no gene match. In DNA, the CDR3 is TGTGCCAGCACCGGGGACAGCTCGTTAAACTCTGGGGCCAACGTCCTGACTTTC. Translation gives CASTGDSSLNSGANVLTF.

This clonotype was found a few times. The CDR3 nucleotides are TGTGCCAGCTCACCCCGACAGACTCCACTGAACACTGAAGCTTTCTTT. Translated, it gives CASSPRQTPLNTEAFF. J is TRBJ1-1 and V is TRBV18, with D possibly TRBD1 on 5 matching bases. The CDR3 totals 16 residues. The V and J ends lost 3 bases and 0 bases respectively, with 14 bases between them. Germline V gene sequence: CDR1 KGHSH, CDR2 LQKENI.

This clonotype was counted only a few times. The CDR3 sequence: CAGRSGPTNEKLFF. The CDR3 nucleotides are TGTGCCGGTCGGTCGGGTCCAACTAATGAAAAACTGTTTTTT. The genes are TRBV28 and TRBJ1-4; D not certain. Looked up from germline, CDR1 is MDHEN and CDR2 is SYDVKM. The CDR3 totals 14 residues. V lost 11 bases, J lost 0 bases, and 13 bases lay in between.

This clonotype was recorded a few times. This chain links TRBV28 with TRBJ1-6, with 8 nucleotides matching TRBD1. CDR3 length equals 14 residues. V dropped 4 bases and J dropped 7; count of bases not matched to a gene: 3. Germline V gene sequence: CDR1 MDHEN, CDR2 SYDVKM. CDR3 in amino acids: CASSSGQVNSPLHF. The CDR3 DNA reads TGTGCCAGCAGTTCGGGACAGGTGAATTCACCCCTCCACTTT.

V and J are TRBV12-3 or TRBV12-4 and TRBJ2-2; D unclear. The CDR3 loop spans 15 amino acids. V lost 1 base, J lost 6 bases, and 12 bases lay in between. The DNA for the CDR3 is TGTGCCAGCAGTTTAGGAGTCGGGTGGGCCGGGGAGCTGTTTTTT. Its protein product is CASSLGVGWAGELFF.

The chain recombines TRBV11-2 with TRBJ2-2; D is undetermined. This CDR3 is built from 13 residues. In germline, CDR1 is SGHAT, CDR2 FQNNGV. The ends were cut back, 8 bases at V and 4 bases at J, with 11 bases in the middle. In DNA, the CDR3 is TGTGCCAGCTCGTACGGTCTCACCGGGGAGCTGTTTTTT. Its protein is CASSYGLTGELFF.

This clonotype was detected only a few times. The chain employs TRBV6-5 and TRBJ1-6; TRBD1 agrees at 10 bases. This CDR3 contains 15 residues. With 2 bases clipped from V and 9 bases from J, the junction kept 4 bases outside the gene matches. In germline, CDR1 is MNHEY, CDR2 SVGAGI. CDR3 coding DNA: TGTGCCAGCAGTTACACCGACAGGGGGCTTTCACCCCTCCACTTT. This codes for CASSYTDRGLSPLHF.

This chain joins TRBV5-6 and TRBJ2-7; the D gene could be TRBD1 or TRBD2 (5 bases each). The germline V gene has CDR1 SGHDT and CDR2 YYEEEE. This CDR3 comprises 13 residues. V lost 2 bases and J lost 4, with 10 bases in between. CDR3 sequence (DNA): TGTGCCAGCAGCTTCTCCAGGGAGTACGAGCAGTACTTC. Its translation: CASSFSREYEQYF. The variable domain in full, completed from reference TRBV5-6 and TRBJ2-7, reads DAGVTQSPTHLIKTRGQQVTLRCSPKSGHDTVSWYQQALGQGPQFIFQYYEEEERQRGNFPDRFSGHQFPNYSSELNVNALLLGDSALYLCASSFSREYEQYFGPGTRLTVT.

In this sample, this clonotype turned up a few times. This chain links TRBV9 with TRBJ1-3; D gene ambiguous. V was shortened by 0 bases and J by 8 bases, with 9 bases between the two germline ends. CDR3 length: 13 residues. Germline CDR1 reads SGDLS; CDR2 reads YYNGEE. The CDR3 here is CASSVEFSDTIYF. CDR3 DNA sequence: TGTGCCAGCAGCGTAGAGTTCTCGGACACCATATATTTT.

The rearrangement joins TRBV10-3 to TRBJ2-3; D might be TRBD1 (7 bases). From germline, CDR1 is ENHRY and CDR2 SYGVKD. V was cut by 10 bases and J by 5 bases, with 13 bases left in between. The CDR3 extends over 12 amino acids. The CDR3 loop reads CASLQGGDTQYF. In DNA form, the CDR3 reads TGTGCCAGCCTGCAGGGGGGAGATACGCAGTATTTT.

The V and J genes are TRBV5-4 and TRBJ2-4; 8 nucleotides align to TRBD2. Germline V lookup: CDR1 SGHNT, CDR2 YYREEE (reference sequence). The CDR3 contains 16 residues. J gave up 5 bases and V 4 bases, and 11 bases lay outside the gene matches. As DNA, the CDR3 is TGTGCCAGCAGCCCCGGGGGAGCGGGGGCCCAAAACATTCAGTACTTC. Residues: CASSPGGAGAQNIQYF.

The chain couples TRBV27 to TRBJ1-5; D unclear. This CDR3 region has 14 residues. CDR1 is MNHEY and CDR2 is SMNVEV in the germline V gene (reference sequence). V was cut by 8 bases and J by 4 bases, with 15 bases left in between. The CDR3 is CASATGSHNQPQHF. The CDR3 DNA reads TGTGCCAGCGCAACCGGCAGCCATAATCAGCCCCAGCATTTT.